This T cell receptor beta chain is drawn from a study of T cells expressing NK-cell markers. TCRdb re-analyzed the 5' RACE reads; it lists each CDR3 protein once, without DNA. This table holds over 200,000 distinct CDR3 sequences. Sequencing input: blood T cells: a sorted CD56 or NKG2C T cell subset, CD4+ or CD8+ T cells, or bulk PBMC T cells (not recorded which). The clonotype originates from a man between 18 and 29 years old in good health.

CDR3 in amino acids: CASSLGPISGNTIYF. V usage is TRBV19 and J usage is TRBJ1-3. This CDR3 has 15 residues. Germline loops: CDR1 LNHDA, CDR2 SQIVND (reference sequence).